This T cell receptor (beta chain) was captured in a study of T cell repertoires in cytomegalovirus infection. TCRdb reanalysed the reads using MiXCR and keeps one entry per CDR3 protein. The sample contains some 450,000 distinct CDR3 sequences, roughly 30% of which appear only once. This CDR3 region has 13 residues. Germline V gene lookup returns CDR1 DFQATT and CDR2 SNEGSKA (reference sequence). The ends were cut back, 3 bases at V and 8 bases at J, with 16 bases in the middle. The TCR sequence derives from a human donor in good health (CMV status not recorded). Some clones in this sample may be carry-over from other donors' samples. The chain carries TRBV20-1 and TRBJ1-1, with D maybe TRBD1 (5 bases). Material for sequencing was PBMCs. The CDR3 here is CSARGVTRVEAFF. The DNA of the CDR3 is TGCAGTGCTAGGGGGGTGACAAGGGTGGAAGCTTTCTTT.